What follows describes a single TCR beta chain. As yet, its antigen is unknown. Since all of the isolated RNA was reverse transcribed, expressed TCRB transcripts were what got sequenced. Produced via immunoSEQ multiplex PCR; TCRdb's table is partial and in-frame only. Of hundreds of thousands of clones in the sample, about 15% are singletons; the top ten hold roughly 0.015%. The entry originates in a study of beta chain features in type 1 diabetes. General study points: Researchers report that Type 1 diabetes patients had moderately but significantly shorter TCRB CDR3s across all four CD4+ subsets.

The V and J ends lost 7 bases and 0 bases, in that order; junction bases with no gene match: 2. The germline V gene encodes CDR1 LNHDA and CDR2 SQIVND (reference sequence). The CDR3 consists of 14 residues. This TCR was recovered from a man in his late teens or twenties with type 1 diabetes. The sample was naive CD4+ T cells from blood. This chain uses TRBV19 with TRBJ2-5; TRBD2 matches at 10 bases. CDR3 protein: CASNGLADQETQYF. The CDR3 nucleotides read TGTGCCAGTAACGGACTAGCGGACCAAGAGACCCAGTACTTC. The whole variable domain, remainder taken from reference TRBV19 and TRBJ2-5, is DGGITQSPKYLFRKEGQNVTLSCEQNLNHDAMYWYRQDPGQGLRLIYYSQIVNDFQKGDIAEGYSVSREKKESFPLTVTSAQKNPTAFYLCASNGLADQETQYFGPGTRLLVL.